The source of this T cell receptor beta chain is a study of T-cell memory formation after mild COVID-19. Study-level background: Largely, the TCR clusters proved donor specific.

Trimming cost V 4 bases and J 1 base, with 12 bases left between them. The germline gives CDR1 SGHRS, CDR2 YFSETQ. This CDR3 is built from 14 residues. Regarding the study as a whole: The main location of contracting CD4+ clones was CM and EM, and that of contracting CD8+ clones was EMRA. The second-wave clones peaking on day 37 were not confirmed as SARS-CoV-2-specific.

As regards this clonotype: The target antigen is unknown.

TCRdb reanalysed the 5' RACE reads using MiXCR and keeps one entry per CDR3 protein. The table lists roughly 450,000 distinct CDR3 sequences, 15% to 20% of them singletons, with roughly an eighth in the top ten. The receptor was isolated from an adult woman who had mild COVID-19 (a few samples of this study predate the infection). Cell type and time point are not known. V and J are TRBV5-1 and TRBJ2-7, with D perhaps being TRBD1 or TRBD2 (5 bases each). The sample consisted of PBMCs or a T cell subset sorted from them (not recorded which). The CDR3 region is CASSHSGASYEQYF. CDR3 DNA: TGCGCCAGCAGCCACTCCGGGGCGTCCTACGAGCAGTACTTC.